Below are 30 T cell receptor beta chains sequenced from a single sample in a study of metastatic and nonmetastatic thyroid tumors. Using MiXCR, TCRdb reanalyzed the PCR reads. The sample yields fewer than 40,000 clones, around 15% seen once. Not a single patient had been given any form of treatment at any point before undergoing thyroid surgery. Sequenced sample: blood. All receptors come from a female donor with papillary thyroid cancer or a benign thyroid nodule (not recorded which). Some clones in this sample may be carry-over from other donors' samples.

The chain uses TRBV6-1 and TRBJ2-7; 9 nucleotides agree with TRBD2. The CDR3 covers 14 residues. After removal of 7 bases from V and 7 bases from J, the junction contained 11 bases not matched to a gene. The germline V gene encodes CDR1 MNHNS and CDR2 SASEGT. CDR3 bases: TGTGCCAGCATTGCTAGCGGGAATTTTGGGGAGCAGTACTTC. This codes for CASIASGNFGEQYF.

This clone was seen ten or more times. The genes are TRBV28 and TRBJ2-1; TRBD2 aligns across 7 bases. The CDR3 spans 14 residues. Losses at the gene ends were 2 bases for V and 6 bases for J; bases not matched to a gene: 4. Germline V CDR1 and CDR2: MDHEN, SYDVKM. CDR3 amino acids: CASSLRLAPNEQFF. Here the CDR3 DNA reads TGTGCCAGCAGTTTACGACTAGCTCCCAATGAGCAGTTCTTC.

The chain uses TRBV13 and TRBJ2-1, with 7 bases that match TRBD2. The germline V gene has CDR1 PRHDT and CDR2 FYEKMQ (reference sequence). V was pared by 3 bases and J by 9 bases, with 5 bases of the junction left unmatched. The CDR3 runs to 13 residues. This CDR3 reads CASSLGRGVEQFF. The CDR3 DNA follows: TGTGCCAGCAGCTTGGGCCGGGGGGTTGAGCAGTTCTTC. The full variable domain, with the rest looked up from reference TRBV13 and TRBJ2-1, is AAGVIQSPRHLIKEKRETATLKCYPIPRHDTVYWYQQGPGQDPQFLISFYEKMQSDKGSIPDRFSAQQFSDYHSELNMSSLELGDSALYFCASSLGRGVEQFFGPGTRLTVL.

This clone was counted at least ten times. The CDR3 loop reads CASSQDWGYQETQYF. The CDR3 DNA reads as TGTGCCAGCAGCCAAGATTGGGGGTACCAAGAGACCCAGTACTTC. The genes are TRBV14 and TRBJ2-5; D is perhaps TRBD1 or TRBD2 (5 bases each). This CDR3 spans 15 amino acids. Trimming left V 0 bases short and J 0 bases short, with 8 bases between. CDR1 is SGHDN and CDR2 is FVKESK in the germline V gene.

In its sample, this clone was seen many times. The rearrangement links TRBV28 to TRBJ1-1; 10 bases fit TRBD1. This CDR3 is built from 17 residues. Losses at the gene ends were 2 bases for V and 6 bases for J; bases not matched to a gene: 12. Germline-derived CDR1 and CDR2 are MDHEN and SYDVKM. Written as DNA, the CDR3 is TGTGCCAGCAGTTTACCAAGGGGAGGGACAGGGGAGGCTGAAGCTTTCTTT. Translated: CASSLPRGGTGEAEAFF.

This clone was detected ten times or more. The CDR3 coding sequence is TGTGCCAGCACATCCGGGACTAGCGGGAGAGAGACCCAGTACTTC. Translating it yields CASTSGTSGRETQYF. V usage is TRBV28 and J usage is TRBJ2-5, with 14 bases aligning to TRBD2. The CDR3 has 15 residues. Per the germline V gene, CDR1 is MDHEN and CDR2 is SYDVKM. Trimming cost V 7 bases and J 4 bases; bases outside gene matches: 5.

DNA of the CDR3: TGTGCCAGCAGTCCGACAGGACAGTACGAGCAGTACGTC. As protein: CASSPTGQYEQYV. The V and J genes are TRBV6-1 and TRBJ2-7, with D maybe TRBD1 (6 bases). There are 13 residues in the CDR3. V was trimmed by 5 bases and J by 4 bases, leaving 12 bases between them. Germline-derived CDR1 and CDR2 are MNHNS and SASEGT.

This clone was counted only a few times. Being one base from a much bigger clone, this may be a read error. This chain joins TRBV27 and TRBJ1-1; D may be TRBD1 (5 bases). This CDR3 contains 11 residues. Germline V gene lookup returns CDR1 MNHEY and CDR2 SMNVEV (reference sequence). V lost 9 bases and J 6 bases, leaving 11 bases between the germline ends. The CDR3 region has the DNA TGTGCCAGTCAGGGTCCCGCTGAAGCTTTCTTT. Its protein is CASQGPAEAFF.

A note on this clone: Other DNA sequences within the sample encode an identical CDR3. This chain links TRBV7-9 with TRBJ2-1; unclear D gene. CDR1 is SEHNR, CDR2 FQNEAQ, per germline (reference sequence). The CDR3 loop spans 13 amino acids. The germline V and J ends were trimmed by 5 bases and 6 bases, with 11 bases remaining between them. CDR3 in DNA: TGTGCCAGCAGCGCTCCTGGTTCCAATGAGCAGTTCTTC. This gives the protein CASSAPGSNEQFF.

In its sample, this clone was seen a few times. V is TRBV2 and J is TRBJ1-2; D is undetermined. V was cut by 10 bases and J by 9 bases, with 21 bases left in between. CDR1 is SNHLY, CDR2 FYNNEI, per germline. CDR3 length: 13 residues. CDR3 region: CATRAMVGYCYTF. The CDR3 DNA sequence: TGTGCCACCCGCGCGATGGTGGGTTATTGCTACACCTTC.

The CDR3, as DNA: TGTGCCAGCAGTTATCGAGGGTCTGACACTGAAGCTTTCTTT. Protein: CASSYRGSDTEAFF. J is TRBJ1-1 and V is TRBV6-2 or TRBV6-3; D call uncertain. Germline loops: CDR1 MNHEY, CDR2 SVGEGT. V was cut by 3 bases and J by 3 bases, with 11 bases left in between. This CDR3 is built from 14 residues.

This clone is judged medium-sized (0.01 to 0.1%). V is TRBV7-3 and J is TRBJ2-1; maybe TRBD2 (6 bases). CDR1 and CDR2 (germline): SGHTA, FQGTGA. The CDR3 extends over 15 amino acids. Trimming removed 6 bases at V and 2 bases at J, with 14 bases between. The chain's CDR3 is CASSLGGPTYNEQFF. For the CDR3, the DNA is TGTGCCAGCAGTCTCGGAGGGCCTACCTACAATGAGCAGTTCTTC. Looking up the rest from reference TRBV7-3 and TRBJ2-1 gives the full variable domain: GAGVSQTPSNKVTEKGKYVELRCDPISGHTALYWYRQSLGQGPEFLIYFQGTGAADDSGLPNDRFFAVRPEGSVSTLKIQRTERGDSAVYLCASSLGGPTYNEQFFGPGTRLTVL.

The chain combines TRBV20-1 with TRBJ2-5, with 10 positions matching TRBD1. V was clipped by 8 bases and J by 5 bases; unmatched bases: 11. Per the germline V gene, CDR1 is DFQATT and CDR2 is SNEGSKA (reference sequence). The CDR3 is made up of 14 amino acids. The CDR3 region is CSCDSGTGDETQYF. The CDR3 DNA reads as TGCAGTTGCGATTCCGGGACAGGGGACGAGACCCAGTACTTC.

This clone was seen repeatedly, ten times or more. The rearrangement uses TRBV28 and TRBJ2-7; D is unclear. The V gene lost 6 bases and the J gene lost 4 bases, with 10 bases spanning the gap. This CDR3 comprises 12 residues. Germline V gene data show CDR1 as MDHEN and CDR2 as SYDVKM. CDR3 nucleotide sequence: TGTGCCAGCAGCGGCCGCAGGTACGAGCAGTACTTC. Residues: CASSGRRYEQYF.

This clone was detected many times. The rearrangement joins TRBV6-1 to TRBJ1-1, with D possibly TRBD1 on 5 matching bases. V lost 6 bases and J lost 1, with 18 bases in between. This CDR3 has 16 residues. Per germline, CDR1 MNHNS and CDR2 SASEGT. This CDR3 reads CASRHNPGQGNTEAFF. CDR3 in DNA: TGTGCCAGCAGGCATAACCCCGGGCAGGGGAACACTGAAGCTTTCTTT.

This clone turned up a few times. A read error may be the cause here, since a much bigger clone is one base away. The CDR3 DNA reads TGTGCCAGTGGCAAGGTCGGGACTTTCCCCTACGAGCAGTACTTC. It codes for CASGKVGTFPYEQYF. V usage is TRBV19 and J usage is TRBJ2-7, with D possibly TRBD2 on 6 matching bases. This CDR3 comprises 15 residues. The germline gives CDR1 LNHDA, CDR2 SQIVND (reference sequence). V lost 8 bases to trimming and J lost 2 bases, with 19 bases between them.

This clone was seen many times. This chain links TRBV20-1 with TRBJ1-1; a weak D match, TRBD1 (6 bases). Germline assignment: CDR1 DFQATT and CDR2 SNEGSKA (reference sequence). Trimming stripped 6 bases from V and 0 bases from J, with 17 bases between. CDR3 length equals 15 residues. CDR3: CSAFRLTGLNTEAFF. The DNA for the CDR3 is TGCAGTGCCTTCCGATTGACAGGCTTGAACACTGAAGCTTTCTTT.

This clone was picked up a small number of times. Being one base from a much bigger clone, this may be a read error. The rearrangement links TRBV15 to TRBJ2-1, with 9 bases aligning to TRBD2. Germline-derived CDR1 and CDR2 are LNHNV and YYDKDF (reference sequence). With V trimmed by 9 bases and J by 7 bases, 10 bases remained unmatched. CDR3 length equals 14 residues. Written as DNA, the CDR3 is TGTGCCACTACCGGGACTAGCCTCCCTAATGAGCAGTTCTTC. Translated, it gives CATTGTSLPNEQFF.

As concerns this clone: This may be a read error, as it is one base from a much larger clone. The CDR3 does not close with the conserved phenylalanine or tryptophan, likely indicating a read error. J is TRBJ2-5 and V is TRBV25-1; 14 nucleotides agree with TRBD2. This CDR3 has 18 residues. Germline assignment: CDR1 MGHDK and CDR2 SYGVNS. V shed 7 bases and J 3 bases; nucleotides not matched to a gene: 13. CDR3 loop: CASNQPSSGLAGEETQYL. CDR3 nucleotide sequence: TGTGCCAGCAACCAACCTTCCTCGGGACTAGCGGGAGAAGAGACCCAGTACCTC.

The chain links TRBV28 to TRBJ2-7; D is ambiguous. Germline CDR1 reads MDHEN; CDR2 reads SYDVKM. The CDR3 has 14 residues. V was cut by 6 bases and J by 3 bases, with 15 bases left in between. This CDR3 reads CASSTGGERYEQYF. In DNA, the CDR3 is TGTGCCAGCAGCACCGGTGGGGAACGCTACGAGCAGTACTTC.

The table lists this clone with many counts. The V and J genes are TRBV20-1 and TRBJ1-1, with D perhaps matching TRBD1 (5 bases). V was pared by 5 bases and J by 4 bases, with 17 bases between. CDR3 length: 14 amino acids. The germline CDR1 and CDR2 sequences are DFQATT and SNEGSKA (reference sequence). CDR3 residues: CSAYKGLGSTEAFF. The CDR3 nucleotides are TGCAGTGCTTATAAGGGGTTGGGGAGCACTGAAGCTTTCTTT.

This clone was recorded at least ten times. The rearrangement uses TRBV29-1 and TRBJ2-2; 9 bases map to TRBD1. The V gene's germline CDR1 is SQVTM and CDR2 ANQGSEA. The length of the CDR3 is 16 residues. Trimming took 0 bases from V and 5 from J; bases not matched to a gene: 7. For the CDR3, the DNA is TGCAGCGTTGAAGATCATGAGACAGGGGGAACCGGGGAGCTGTTTTTT. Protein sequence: CSVEDHETGGTGELFF.

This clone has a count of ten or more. In DNA, the CDR3 is TGTGCCAGCAGCGAAGCGGGAGGGCCAAGCTACGAGCAGTACTTC. This translates into CASSEAGGPSYEQYF. The chain employs TRBV7-9 and TRBJ2-7, with 10 bases lining up with TRBD2. This CDR3 is built from 15 residues. J gave up 3 bases and V 5 bases, and 7 bases lay outside the gene matches. Germline CDR1 and CDR2: SEHNR and FQNEAQ (reference sequence).

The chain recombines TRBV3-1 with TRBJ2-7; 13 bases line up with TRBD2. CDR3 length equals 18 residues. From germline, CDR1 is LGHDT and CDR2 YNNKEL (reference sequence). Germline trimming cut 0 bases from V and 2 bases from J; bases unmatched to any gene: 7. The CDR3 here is CASSQESTSGRETYEQYF. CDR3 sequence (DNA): TGTGCCAGCAGCCAAGAAAGCACTAGCGGGAGGGAAACCTACGAGCAGTACTTC.

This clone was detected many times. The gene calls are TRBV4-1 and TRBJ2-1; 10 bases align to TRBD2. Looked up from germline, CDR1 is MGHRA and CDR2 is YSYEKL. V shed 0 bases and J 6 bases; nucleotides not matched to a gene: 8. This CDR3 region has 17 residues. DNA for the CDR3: TGCGCCAGCAGCCAAGATCACAGGACTAGCGGACCCAATGAGCAGTTCTTC. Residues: CASSQDHRTSGPNEQFF.

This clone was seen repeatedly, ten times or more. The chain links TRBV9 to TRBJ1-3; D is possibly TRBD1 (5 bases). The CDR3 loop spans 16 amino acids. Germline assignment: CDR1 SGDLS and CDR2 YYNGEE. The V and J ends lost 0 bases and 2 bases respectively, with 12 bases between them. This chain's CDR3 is CASSVELGDAGNTIYF. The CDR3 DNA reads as TGTGCCAGCAGCGTAGAATTGGGGGACGCTGGAAACACCATATATTTT.

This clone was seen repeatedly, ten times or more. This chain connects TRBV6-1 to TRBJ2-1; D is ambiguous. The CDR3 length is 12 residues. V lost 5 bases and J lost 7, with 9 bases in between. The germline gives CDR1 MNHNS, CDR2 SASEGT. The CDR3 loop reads CASSSGWNEQFF. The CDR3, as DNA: TGTGCCAGCAGTTCGGGTTGGAATGAGCAGTTCTTC.

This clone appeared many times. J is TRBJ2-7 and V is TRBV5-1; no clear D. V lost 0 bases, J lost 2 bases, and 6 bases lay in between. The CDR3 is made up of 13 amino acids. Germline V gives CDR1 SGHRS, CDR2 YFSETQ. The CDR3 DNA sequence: TGCGCCAGCAGCTTGGGTAGTCCCTACGAGCAGTACTTC. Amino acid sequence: CASSLGSPYEQYF.

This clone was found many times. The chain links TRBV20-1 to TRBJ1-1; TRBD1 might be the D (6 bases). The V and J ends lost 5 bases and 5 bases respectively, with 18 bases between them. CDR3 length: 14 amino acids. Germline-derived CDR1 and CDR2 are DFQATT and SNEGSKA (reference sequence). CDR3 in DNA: TGCAGTGCTCCGCCCACAGGGAGTGAAACTGAAGCTTTCTTT. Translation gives CSAPPTGSETEAFF.

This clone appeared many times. CDR3 coding DNA: TGCGCCAGCAGCGACAGGATGAACACTGAAGCTTTCTTT. This codes for CASSDRMNTEAFF. V and J are TRBV10-2 and TRBJ1-1, with D tentatively TRBD1 (6 bases). Germline V CDR1 and CDR2: WSHSY, SAAADI. The CDR3 covers 13 residues. The V gene lost 6 bases and the J gene lost 0 bases, with 8 bases spanning the gap.